This T cell receptor beta chain comes out of a study of Tregs in tolerant kidney transplant recipients. Overall study results and limits: This study did not directly address biological reproducibility. The most relevant donor-specific Treg TCRbeta repertoire apparently came from expansion with activated donor B cells. Validation in larger populations is needed because few patients were studied.

Unstimulated Tregs (CD4+CD25+CD127-) and CD4+CD25- non-Tregs were sorted from PBMCs. To note about this clone: The antigen is not known.

The length of the CDR3 is 14 residues. The germline CDR1 and CDR2 sequences are SGHNT and YYREEE (reference sequence). V lost 0 bases to trimming and J lost 6 bases; unmatched junction nucleotides: 3. Generated by immunoSEQ multiplex PCR, the TCRdb table keeps only in-frame clones and is missing some. The sample shows some 88,000 clones, more than 90% of them seen only once. Specimen: CD8+ T cells from blood. The receptor's source is a human donor in good health. The chain couples TRBV5-4 to TRBJ1-2; 9 bases are shared with TRBD1. The CDR3 DNA reads as TGTGCCAGCAGCTTGGGGGACAGGGCCCATGGCTACACCTTC. Protein product: CASSLGDRAHGYTF. The complete variable domain, with remaining parts taken from reference TRBV5-4 and TRBJ1-2, reads ETGVTQSPTHLIKTRGQQVTLRCSSQSGHNTVSWYQQALGQGPQFIFQYYREEENGRGNFPPRFSGLQFPNYSSELNVNALELDDSALYLCASSLGDRAHGYTFGSGTRLTVV.